Detailed here is one T cell receptor (beta chain). The table lists this clonotype with a few counts. The antigen it recognizes is unknown. Base qualities were left out, and no much larger clone turns up one base away. The data were taken from a study of T cells in Graves' hyperthyroidism and ophthalmopathy (dated by TCRdb to between 2018 and 2021). Looking at the study overall: Peripheral blood was sampled at the time of initial diagnosis, prior to any treatment. To identify distinguishing TCR V-J signatures, a discovery cohort of 100 patients was used, comprising some 43 with Graves' ophthalmopathy and 57 with stable Graves' hyperthyroidism. The study also compared thyroid tissue and blood T-cell repertoires from about 6 Graves' hyperthyroidism patients. The 100 discovery patients were divided at random into training and test sets in a 7:3 ratio. TCR Vbeta CDR3 sequencing of around 130 peripheral blood samples (approximately 44 ophthalmopathy, 75 hyperthyroidism and around 17 progressor patients) is reported in the paper. After blood sampling, hyperthyroidism patients were treated with methimazole at a starting dose of 30 mg daily, and ophthalmopathy patients were treated with high-dose intravenous methylprednisolone. An independent validation cohort of 18 to 20 hyperthyroidism patients and approximately 17 patients who later progressed to ophthalmopathy tested prospective prediction of ophthalmopathy.

Reading from cysteine to phenylalanine, the CDR3 counts 15 amino acids. The kept DNA is CDR3 alone, 45 bases in frame from the first base. The trim is 1 base for V and 6 bases for J, with a gap of 16 bases between the germline ends. CDR1 and CDR2 were assigned from the germline V gene (reference sequence) as SEHNR and FQNEAQ. Amplification of TCR beta CDR3 regions was carried out from RNA transcripts. The TCR CDR3 was subjected to a first round of RT-PCR using the HTBI primer set and the Qiagen OneStep RT-PCR kit. The libraries were constructed in a second round of multiplex PCR and then size-selected and purified. Libraries were sequenced paired-end with 100 bp reads on an Illumina HiSeq2000. The source study handled its data this way. Raw data were processed with SOAPnuke, discarding reads with adapters, uncalled bases, mean Phred below 15, or no exact constant-primer or identifier match. COPE v1.2.5 was used to merge the high-quality paired reads, and each unique nucleotide sequence was defined as a clonotype. Clonotypes were aligned to IMGT TRBV, TRBD and TRBJ reference segments using MiTCR v1.1. Only V-J combinations with frequency above 0.0001, covering 98% to 99.2% of repertoires, were analysed. The TCS score was defined as the ratio of F50 (clonal expansion) to E x V (chaos), calculated using BLOSUM62-based TCRdist between CDR3 peptides within each V-J. Welch's t-statistics and random forest reduced roughly 540 V-J features to roughly 13, which were used in a naive Bayes classifier (R e1071). TCRdb reanalyzed the raw reads on its own, using fastp at Q25 for trimming and MiXCR for clone calling, and kept in-frame beta chains. Rows merge per CDR3 protein into single entries with the most common DNA and genes. The V and J calls and clone size are TCRdb's, not the authors'. Here the sample has 650,000 to 700,000 distinct CDR3 sequences; about 18% occur a single time. About 16% of the sample is taken by the ten largest.

Paper-wide results and their limitations: In validation, the model predicted progression to ophthalmopathy with over 60% sensitivity and over 72% specificity, a median of about six months before onset. Most expanded thyroid clonotypes (frequency above 0.001) were also detected in blood, suggesting blood repertoires may reflect thyroid immune responses. A 13 V-J signature model separated ophthalmopathy from stable hyperthyroidism, with approximately 87% sensitivity and about 81% specificity in cross-validation and 80%/75% in testing. Sample size was not statistically predetermined, and investigators were not blinded to group allocation.

Stable Graves' hyperthyroidism was defined as no progression to ophthalmopathy during 18 months of follow-up. Hyperthyroidism patients were newly diagnosed, with disease duration under 2 months, and aged 18 to 65 years. The study excluded patients with uncontrolled infections, other autoimmune diseases, pregnancy or lactation. Diagnoses relied on clinical symptoms, serum thyroxine and TRAb, thyroid ultrasound and orbital computed tomography. PBMCs were isolated from 7.5 to 10 ml of fresh peripheral blood by Ficoll-Paque density gradient centrifugation. Total RNA was extracted using Trizol reagent, and RNA quality was assessed on an Agilent 2100 Bioanalyzer.

The sequence derives from a man aged 50 or older with Graves' hyperthyroidism. The chain uses TRBV7-9 and TRBJ2-7, with the D gene call left open. The sample taken for sequencing was blood. The DNA sequence is TGTGCCAGCAGCTTAGGATTAGGAATGGTCTTCGAGCAGTACTTC. This gives the protein CASSLGLGMVFEQYF.